Following are 12 T cell receptor beta chains from one sample sequenced in a study of technical replicates of blood from a few donors. Sequencing used immunoSEQ multiplex PCR; TCRdb keeps in-frame clones, though not all of them. The table shows about 83,000 clones, with under 95% occurring only once. Input material: T cells isolated from PBMCs. These receptors were taken from a human donor in good health.

V usage is TRBV20-1 and J usage is TRBJ1-2; D is ambiguous. Trimming removed 5 bases from V and 14 bases from J, with 15 bases in between. CDR1 is DFQATT, CDR2 SNEGSKA, per germline (reference sequence). CDR3 size: 10 residues. The CDR3 region has the DNA TGCAGTGCTCCTCCCACAGAGCAAACCTTC. Its translation is CSAPPTEQTF.

The chain has TRBV6-6 and TRBJ2-6, with 7 bases aligning to TRBD1. Germline V gene lookup returns CDR1 MNHNY and CDR2 SVGAGI (reference sequence). V was pared by 7 bases and J by 4 bases, with 7 bases of the junction left unmatched. This CDR3 has 15 residues. CDR3 loop: CASTEQGLGANVLTF. CDR3 in DNA: TGTGCCAGCACCGAACAGGGGCTCGGGGCCAACGTCCTGACTTTC.

This clone was counted once. The chain employs TRBV5-5 and TRBJ1-1; D perhaps matches TRBD1 (5 bases). V was trimmed by 4 bases and J by 6 bases, leaving 19 bases between them. Germline V gene data show CDR1 as SGHKS and CDR2 as YYEKEE (reference sequence). This CDR3 contains 15 residues. The CDR3 coding sequence is TGTGCCAGCAGCCAGACAGACGAAGGTAGGTCTGAAGCTTTCTTT. As protein: CASSQTDEGRSEAFF.

The gene calls are TRBV4-1 and TRBJ2-7; 15 bases line up with TRBD2. CDR1 MGHRA and CDR2 YSYEKL come from the germline V gene. Trimming at V came to 1 base and at J to 2 bases, leaving 12 bases not matched to a gene. The CDR3 runs to 20 residues. CDR3 nucleotides: TGCGCCAGCAGCCAAGGGCTCGGACTAGCGGGAGGGATGGGCCCCTACGAGCAGTACTTC. Encoded protein: CASSQGLGLAGGMGPYEQYF.

The V gene is TRBV5-4, the J gene TRBJ2-6, with D hard to call. Germline V gene sequence: CDR1 SGHNT, CDR2 YYREEE (reference sequence). The CDR3 is 19 residues long. V shed 0 bases and J shed 0 bases, with 16 bases lying between them. CDR3 DNA: TGTGCCAGCAGCTTGGCCCTGGCAGGTCATAGCTCTGGGGCCAACGTCCTGACTTTC. Translation: CASSLALAGHSSGANVLTF.

For this clone: At one end the junction does not follow the germline gene, possibly because of a read error. The rearrangement uses TRBV11-2 and TRBJ2-5; 11 bases map to TRBD2. CDR1 and CDR2 (germline): SGHAT, FQNNGV. This CDR3 spans 15 amino acids. CDR3 amino acids: CASSVQLAGEETQYF. The CDR3 DNA is TGTGCCAGCAGCGTCCAACTAGCGGGGGAAGAAACCCAGTACTTC. The full variable domain, rest sourced from reference TRBV11-2 and TRBJ2-5, is EAGVAQSPRYKIIEKRQSVAFWCNPISGHATLYWYQQILGQGPKLLIQFQNNGVVDDSQLPKDRFSAERLKGVDSTLKIQPAKLEDSAVYLCASSVQLAGEETQYFGPGTRLLVL.

The rearrangement joins TRBV2 to TRBJ2-2; 7 positions agree with TRBD1. Germline V lookup: CDR1 SNHLY, CDR2 FYNNEI. CDR3 length equals 14 residues. V was pared by 10 bases and J by 7 bases, with 12 bases of the junction left unmatched. The CDR3 region has the DNA TGTGCCATACGACAGGGACGATTGAACGGGGAGCTGTTTTTT. Protein product: CAIRQGRLNGELFF.

As concerns this clone: At one of its ends the junction is not consistent with the germline gene, which may arise from a read error. This rearrangement joins TRBV7-7 to TRBJ2-7; TRBD1 is a possible D gene (6 bases). CDR3 length: 12 residues. From germline, CDR1 is SSHAT and CDR2 FNYEAQ (reference sequence). The CDR3 spells CASSLGQYEQYF. The CDR3 bases are TGTGCTAGCAGCTTAGGACAGTACGAGCAGTACTTC.

CDR3 nucleotides: TGTGCCAGCAGACCGGGACAGGGGGCTCGCAACGAGCAGTACTTC. Residues: CASRPGQGARNEQYF. V and J are TRBV6-5 and TRBJ2-7; 12 bases match TRBD1. The V gene's germline CDR1 is MNHEY and CDR2 SVGAGI. J gave up 5 bases and V 6 bases, and 8 bases lay outside the gene matches. This CDR3 is 15 amino acids long.

The gene calls are TRBV5-4 and TRBJ1-1; 8 bases fit TRBD1. Germline V CDR1 and CDR2: SGHNT, YYREEE (reference sequence). With 2 bases clipped from V and 3 bases from J, the junction kept 21 bases outside the gene matches. The CDR3 extends over 20 amino acids. The CDR3 region has the DNA TGTGCCAGCAGCTTCAGAGGGCTCGGACAGGGCATATTACTAGACACTGAAGCTTTCTTT. Translation gives CASSFRGLGQGILLDTEAFF.

The chain has TRBV7-2 and TRBJ1-1; no definite D call. Trimming took off 4 bases at V and 3 bases at J, with 12 bases between the two ends. The germline V gene encodes CDR1 SGHTA and CDR2 FQGNSA. The CDR3 totals 14 residues. CDR3 region: CASSSRPGDTEAFF. CDR3 bases: TGTGCCAGCAGCTCTCGACCCGGGGACACTGAAGCTTTCTTT. Full variable domain (missing parts from reference TRBV7-2 and TRBJ1-1): GAGVSQSPSNKVTEKGKDVELRCDPISGHTALYWYRQSLGQGLEFLIYFQGNSAPDKSGLPSDRFSAERTGGSVSTLTIQRTQQEDSAVYLCASSSRPGDTEAFFGQGTRLTVV.

This CDR3 reads CAISVTSGRARQETQYF. The CDR3 DNA reads as TGTGCCATCAGCGTGACTAGCGGGAGGGCCCGCCAAGAGACCCAGTACTTC. The genes are TRBV10-3 and TRBJ2-5, with 14 bases aligning to TRBD2. The V gene's germline CDR1 is ENHRY and CDR2 SYGVKD. V shed 6 bases, J shed 1 base, and the junction held 7 bases outside the gene matches. There are 17 residues in the CDR3.